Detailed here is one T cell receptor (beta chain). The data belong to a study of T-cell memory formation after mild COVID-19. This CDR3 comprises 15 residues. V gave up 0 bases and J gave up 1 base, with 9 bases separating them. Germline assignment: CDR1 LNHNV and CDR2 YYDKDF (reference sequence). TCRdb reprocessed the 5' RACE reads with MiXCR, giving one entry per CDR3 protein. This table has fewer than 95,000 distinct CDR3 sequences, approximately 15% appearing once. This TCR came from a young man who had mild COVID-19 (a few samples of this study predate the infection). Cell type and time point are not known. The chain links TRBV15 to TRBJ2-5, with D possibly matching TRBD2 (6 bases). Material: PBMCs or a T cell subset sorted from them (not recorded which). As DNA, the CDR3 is TGTGCCACCAGCAGAGATCTAGCGATCCAAGAGACCCAGTACTTC. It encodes CATSRDLAIQETQYF.